One sample yielded the 11 T cell receptor beta chains listed below, sequenced in a study of T cell clonality in common variable immunodeficiency. Generated by immunoSEQ multiplex PCR, the TCRdb table keeps only in-frame clones and is missing some. The sample yields 40,000 to 45,000 clones, without any singletons. The sequenced sample was peripheral blood mononuclear cells. All receptors come from a person between 18 and 75 years old in good health.

This clone turned up a few times. With the read ending 3 residues before the CDR3 end, the germline J gene is used to fill in that end. The V gene is TRBV5-1, the J gene TRBJ2-1, with 11 nucleotides matching TRBD2. The V gene's germline CDR1 is SGHRS and CDR2 YFSETQ. This CDR3 has 15 residues. V lost 2 bases and J lost 9; bases outside the gene matches: 7. CDR3: CASSFTSGRFGEQFF. Incomplete CDR3 DNA: TGCGCCAGCAGCTTCACTAGCGGGAGATTTGGTGAG.

This clone showed up many times. The CDR3 end falls 3 residues outside the read, so it is completed with the germline J gene. The rearrangement joins TRBV11-2 to TRBJ1-2; 7 nucleotides match TRBD1. CDR1 is SGHAT, CDR2 FQNNGV, per germline. This CDR3 comprises 15 residues. V shed 0 bases, J shed 5 bases, and the junction held 6 bases outside the gene matches. Incomplete CDR3 DNA: TGTGCCAGCAGCTTAGATCCAGGGGGAGGGTATGGC. Residues: CASSLDPGGGYG. The complete CDR3 reads CASSLDPGGGYGYTF.

This clone was recorded many times. The read gets to within 3 residues of the CDR3 end, and the germline J gene fills in the rest. This chain connects TRBV12-5 to TRBJ2-7, with TRBD1 matching 9 bases. This CDR3 region has 18 residues. V lost 1 base to trimming and J lost 2 bases; unmatched junction nucleotides: 12. The germline V gene encodes CDR1 LGHNT and CDR2 FRNRAP. The CDR3 here is CASGLELLRDRVTYEQYF. The DNA read from the CDR3 is TGTGCTAGTGGTTTGGAACTACTCCGGGACAGGGTAACCTACGAG.

A remark on this clone: Read coverage stops 3 residues before the CDR3 terminus; the germline J gene supplies the remainder. The chain combines TRBV19 with TRBJ2-3; perhaps TRBD2 as D (7 bases). The CDR3 is 15 residues long. CDR1 LNHDA and CDR2 SQIVND come from the germline V gene (reference sequence). CDR3 residues: CASSIERNGGQPQYF. The DNA read from the CDR3 is TGTGCCAGTAGTATAGAGAGGAACGGGGGGCAGCCG.

This clone was seen many times. The read ends 3 residues before the CDR3 terminus; that terminus is restored from the germline J gene. The chain has TRBV20-1 and TRBJ2-1; 9 nucleotides match TRBD2. The trim removed 3 bases at V and 9 bases at J, leaving 12 bases unmatched. Germline V gives CDR1 DFQATT, CDR2 SNEGSKA (reference sequence). The CDR3 runs 15 residues. CDR3 bases read: TGCAGTGCTAGGGATGGAGGGACTAGCAGTTTTGAG. It specifies CSARDGGTSSFE. The whole CDR3 protein is CSARDGGTSSFEQFF.

This clone was observed many times. The sequenced fragment ends 3 residues before the CDR3 boundary, so the rest is inferred from the germline J gene. The chain joins TRBV5-1 to TRBJ1-5; D is uncertain. V was trimmed by 4 bases and J by 0 bases, leaving 11 bases between them. Germline V lookup: CDR1 SGHRS, CDR2 YFSETQ. The length of the CDR3 is 15 residues. CDR3 residues: CASSPGEISNQPQHF. Incomplete CDR3 DNA: TGCGCCAGCAGCCCCGGGGAGATTAGCAATCAGCCC.

This clone has a handful of counts. The sequence runs out 3 residues before the end of the CDR3; the remainder is reconstructed from the germline J gene. The V call is TRBV18, the J call TRBJ2-3, with TRBD2 identical over 7 bases. V lost 2 bases, J lost 2 bases, and 4 bases stayed unmatched. The CDR3 length is 15 residues. Germline V lookup: CDR1 KGHSH, CDR2 LQKENI. The CDR3 sequence is CASSPGRGVTDTQYF. CDR3 bases read: TGTGCCAGCTCACCAGGTCGGGGGGTCACAGATACG.

The sample holds many counts of this clone. From the germline J gene comes the end of the CDR3, since the read stops 3 residues before it. V is TRBV19 and J is TRBJ2-2; D gene unclear. The CDR3 consists of 14 residues. V shed 1 base and J shed 1 base, with 4 bases lying between them. CDR1 LNHDA and CDR2 SQIVND come from the germline V gene (reference sequence). The CDR3 loop is CASSIGGNTGELFF. CDR3 DNA (partial): TGTGCCAGTAGTATAGGAGGGAACACCGGGGAG.

To note about this clone: The read falls 3 residues short of the CDR3 end, and the missing part is taken from the germline J gene. This rearrangement joins TRBV7-2 to TRBJ1-2; tentatively, D is TRBD1 (5 bases). In germline, CDR1 is SGHTA, CDR2 FQGNSA. There are 12 residues in the CDR3. The sequenced part of the CDR3 DNA is TGTGCCAGCAGCTTTAGGGGTCGGGGC. This sequence encodes CASSFRGRG. The CDR3, in full, reads CASSFRGRGYTF.

At least ten counts were recorded for this clone. The read halts 3 residues ahead of the CDR3 end, with the missing end drawn from the germline J gene. The chain has TRBV20-1 and TRBJ2-1, with 9 bases that match TRBD2. V shed 0 bases, J shed 6 bases, and the junction held 9 bases outside the gene matches. CDR3 length: 16 amino acids. Germline CDR1 and CDR2: DFQATT and SNEGSKA (reference sequence). Incomplete CDR3 DNA: TGCAGTGCTAGAGATCCGGCGGGAGGGCCAGCCAATGAG. Translation gives CSARDPAGGPANE. The whole CDR3 reads CSARDPAGGPANEQFF.

This clone has at least ten counts. The CDR3 goes on 3 residues after the read ends, and that part is filled in from the germline J gene. This sequence joins TRBV4-1 and TRBJ1-1; 8 bases match TRBD1. CDR3 length: 15 residues. CDR1 is MGHRA and CDR2 is YSYEKL in the germline V gene. Trimming cost V 0 bases and J 2 bases; bases outside gene matches: 2. Incomplete CDR3 DNA: TGCGCCAGCAGCCAAGAGACAGGGGCTAACACTGAA. Residues: CASSQETGANTE. The complete CDR3 reads CASSQETGANTEAFF.